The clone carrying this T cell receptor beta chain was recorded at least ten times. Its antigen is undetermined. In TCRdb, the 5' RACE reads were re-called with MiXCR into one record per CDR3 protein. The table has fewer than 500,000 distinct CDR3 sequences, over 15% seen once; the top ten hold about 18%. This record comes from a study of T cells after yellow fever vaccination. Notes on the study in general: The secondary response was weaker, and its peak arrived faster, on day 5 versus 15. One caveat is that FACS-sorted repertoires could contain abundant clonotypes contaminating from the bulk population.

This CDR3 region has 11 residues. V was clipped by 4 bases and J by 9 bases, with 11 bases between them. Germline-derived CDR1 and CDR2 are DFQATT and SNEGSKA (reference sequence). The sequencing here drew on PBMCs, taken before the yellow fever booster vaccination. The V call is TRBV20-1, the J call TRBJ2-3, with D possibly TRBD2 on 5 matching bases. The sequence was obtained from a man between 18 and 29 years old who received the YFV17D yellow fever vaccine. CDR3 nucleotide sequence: TGCAGTGCTAAGAAAGCGGACACGCAGTATTTT. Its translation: CSAKKADTQYF.